Below, 26 T cell receptor beta chains from the same sample are listed, as sequenced in a study of Graves' ophthalmopathy and Graves' hyperthyroidism. Beta-chain TCR CDR3 regions were amplified from RNA transcripts. Scientists carried out first-round RT-PCR using HTBI primers and then a second-round multiplex PCR. One entry per CDR3 protein, called by TCRdb with MiXCR from the multiplex PCR reads. The data show just over 400,000 distinct CDR3 sequences, with around 21% seen just once and under 3.5% held by the top ten. The sample was peripheral blood. These receptors were obtained from a woman between 18 and 29 years old with stable Graves' hyperthyroidism.

V and J are TRBV25-1 and TRBJ2-2; 7 positions agree with TRBD2. This CDR3 has 15 amino acids. Germline CDR1 reads MGHDK; CDR2 reads SYGVNS. Trimming removed 4 bases from V and 4 bases from J; junction bases left unmatched: 6. The CDR3 loop is CASSGWGGSTGELFF. CDR3 sequence (DNA): TGTGCCAGCAGTGGGTGGGGAGGGTCCACCGGGGAGCTGTTTTTT. Variable domain in full (rest from reference TRBV25-1 and TRBJ2-2): EADIYQTPRYLVIGTGKKITLECSQTMGHDKMYWYQQDPGMELHLIHYSYGVNSTEKGDLSSESTVSRIRTEHFPLTLESARPSHTSQYLCASSGWGGSTGELFFGEGSRLTVL.

At least ten counts were recorded for this clonotype. This rearrangement joins TRBV27 to TRBJ2-5; 13 nucleotides line up with TRBD2. With 4 bases clipped from V and 5 bases from J, the junction kept 7 bases outside the gene matches. Per the germline V gene, CDR1 is MNHEY and CDR2 is SMNVEV (reference sequence). The CDR3 is made up of 16 amino acids. The CDR3 region has the DNA TGTGCCAGCAGTTCCGAGACTAGCGGGAGGTCGGAGACCCAGTACTTC. Its translation: CASSSETSGRSETQYF.

This clonotype was picked up many times. The chain has TRBV6-5 and TRBJ2-2; 13 bases match TRBD2. The germline V gene encodes CDR1 MNHEY and CDR2 SVGAGI. This CDR3 contains 16 residues. The trim removed 2 bases at V and 5 bases at J, leaving 2 bases unmatched. CDR3 region: CASSYRTSGGTGELFF. The CDR3 region has the DNA TGTGCCAGCAGTTACAGGACTAGCGGGGGTACCGGGGAGCTGTTTTTT.

This clonotype was seen ten or more times. The chain has TRBV10-3 and TRBJ2-5, with a possible D match to TRBD2 (5 bases). The CDR3 runs to 14 residues. V was trimmed by 1 base and J by 5 bases, leaving 11 bases between them. From germline, CDR1 is ENHRY and CDR2 SYGVKD. CDR3 loop: CAISELAERETQYF. CDR3 sequence (DNA): TGTGCCATCAGTGAGTTGGCCGAGCGGGAGACCCAGTACTTC.

This clonotype has at least ten counts. In DNA form, the CDR3 reads TGTGCCAGCAGGGCCGGGGACGGACCCAAAGCCTACGAGCAGTACTTC. Translation: CASRAGDGPKAYEQYF. V usage is TRBV28 and J usage is TRBJ2-7; possibly TRBD1 or TRBD2 for D (5 bases each). The CDR3 has 16 amino acids. Trimming cost V 6 bases and J 2 bases, with 20 bases left between them. CDR1 and CDR2 (germline): MDHEN, SYDVKM. The complete variable domain, with remaining parts taken from reference TRBV28 and TRBJ2-7, reads DVKVTQSSRYLVKRTGEKVFLECVQDMDHENMFWYRQDPGLGLRLIYFSYDVKMKEKGDIPEGYSVSREKKERFSLILESASTNQTSMYLCASRAGDGPKAYEQYFGPGTRLTVT.

A single count supports this clonotype. The chain has TRBV6-1 and TRBJ1-1; D unclear. V was pared by 0 bases and J by 8 bases, with 10 bases between. The CDR3 is 13 amino acids. CDR1 is MNHNS and CDR2 is SASEGT in the germline V gene. The CDR3 is CASSEARPLEAFF. The CDR3 region has the DNA TGTGCCAGCAGTGAAGCAAGGCCTCTGGAAGCTTTCTTT.

This clonotype has a handful of counts. Written as DNA, the CDR3 is TGTGCCAGCAGTTTACCCGTAAGCGGACAGGTCGACACTGAAGCTTTCTTT. Encoded protein: CASSLPVSGQVDTEAFF. The chain recombines TRBV28 with TRBJ1-1, with 7 nucleotides matching TRBD1. Trimming at V came to 2 bases and at J to 3 bases, leaving 12 bases not matched to a gene. The CDR3 has 17 amino acids. The germline gives CDR1 MDHEN, CDR2 SYDVKM.

This clonotype was seen repeatedly, ten times or more. The chain carries TRBV15 and TRBJ1-5; 10 bases line up with TRBD1. Germline-derived CDR1 and CDR2 are LNHNV and YYDKDF (reference sequence). After removal of 5 bases from V and 3 bases from J, the junction contained 4 bases not matched to a gene. The CDR3 totals 15 residues. CDR3 bases: TGTGCCACCAGCTTAGACAGGGGGCACAATCAGCCCCAGCATTTT. Translated: CATSLDRGHNQPQHF.

This clonotype appeared many times. The rearrangement links TRBV12-3 or TRBV12-4 to TRBJ2-2; tentative D call: TRBD1 (5 bases). This CDR3 has 14 amino acids. V lost 3 bases and J lost 3, with 8 bases in between. The CDR3 DNA sequence: TGTGCCAGCAGTTTCAGGGAAGACACCGGGGAGCTGTTTTTT. As protein: CASSFREDTGELFF.

This clonotype was observed many times. This chain connects TRBV10-3 to TRBJ2-7, with TRBD2 matching over 10 bases. The V gene's germline CDR1 is ENHRY and CDR2 SYGVKD. The length of the CDR3 is 13 residues. The V and J ends lost 8 bases and 7 bases, in that order; junction bases with no gene match: 8. Written as DNA, the CDR3 is TGTGCCATCGAGGCTAGCGGGAGCCAAGAGCAGTACTTC. It encodes CAIEASGSQEQYF.

The rearrangement links TRBV5-1 to TRBJ1-5; the match to TRBD1 covers 10 bases. The CDR3 consists of 15 residues. The junction had 5 bases not matched to a gene; V was cut back by 5 bases and J by 3 bases. Germline values: CDR1 SGHRS, CDR2 YFSETQ. Written as DNA, the CDR3 is TGCGCCAGCAGGGAGGGGACAGGGGTCAATCAGCCCCAGCATTTT. Protein product: CASREGTGVNQPQHF.

This chain joins TRBV7-8 and TRBJ1-5; 7 positions match TRBD1. The trim removed 5 bases at V and 7 bases at J, leaving 17 bases unmatched. Germline CDR1 is SGHVS and CDR2 is FQNEAQ. The CDR3 totals 17 residues. The CDR3 reads CASSQQGKAFLGQPQHF. CDR3 sequence (DNA): TGTGCCAGCAGCCAACAGGGGAAGGCGTTTTTGGGACAGCCCCAGCATTTT.

The chain joins TRBV5-1 to TRBJ1-6, with D possibly TRBD1 on 5 matching bases. The CDR3 is 15 residues long. Per germline, CDR1 SGHRS and CDR2 YFSETQ. The germline V and J ends were trimmed by 4 bases and 10 bases, with 18 bases remaining between them. For the CDR3, the DNA is TGCGCCAGCAGCATGGACATGACCATCGCCTCACCCCTCCACTTT. Its protein is CASSMDMTIASPLHF.

The sample holds many counts of this clonotype. This rearrangement joins TRBV4-1 to TRBJ1-2, with D uncertain. The CDR3 is made up of 15 amino acids. V gave up 0 bases and J gave up 2 bases, with 10 bases separating them. From germline, CDR1 is MGHRA and CDR2 YSYEKL. The CDR3 nucleotides are TGCGCCAGCAGCCAAGAATTTATAGGAAACTATGGCTACACCTTC. Translation: CASSQEFIGNYGYTF.

This clonotype was seen ten or more times. The J gene is TRBJ2-3, the V gene TRBV5-1; D remains ambiguous. The V end lost 0 bases, the J end lost 0 bases, and 11 bases lay between the germline ends. This CDR3 comprises 16 residues. Germline V lookup: CDR1 SGHRS, CDR2 YFSETQ. CDR3 nucleotide sequence: TGCGCCAGCAGCTTGGGTATAGGAATAAGCACAGATACGCAGTATTTT. The encoded protein is CASSLGIGISTDTQYF.

This clonotype has just a few counts. V and J are TRBV3-1 and TRBJ2-5; TRBD2 matches 10 bases. The germline V gene has CDR1 LGHDT and CDR2 YNNKEL (reference sequence). The CDR3 length is 16 residues. After removal of 1 base from V and 5 bases from J, the junction contained 7 bases not matched to a gene. The CDR3 is CASSQGSPGLAETQYF. The CDR3 region has the DNA TGTGCCAGCAGCCAAGGAAGCCCGGGACTAGCGGAGACCCAGTACTTC.

This clonotype was observed a handful of times. The V and J genes are TRBV12-3 or TRBV12-4 and TRBJ1-5, with no clear D. This CDR3 is 15 amino acids long. V shed 4 bases and J shed 6 bases, with 16 bases lying between them. The CDR3 DNA is TGTGCCAGCAGTTCAGCACGGGGAGAGGGTCAGCCCCAGCATTTT. This gives the protein CASSSARGEGQPQHF.

The chain has TRBV6-1 and TRBJ1-3; TRBD1 matches at 7 bases. Trimming took 6 bases from V and 2 from J; bases not matched to a gene: 7. Per germline, CDR1 MNHNS and CDR2 SASEGT. This CDR3 has 15 residues. This CDR3 reads CASREGARAGNTIYF. As DNA, the CDR3 is TGTGCCAGCAGGGAGGGGGCTCGGGCTGGAAACACCATATATTTT.

This clonotype showed up many times. The V call is TRBV12-3 or TRBV12-4, the J call TRBJ2-2; the D is unclear. This CDR3 spans 12 amino acids. With 5 bases removed from V and 3 bases from J, the gap between germline ends came to 4 bases. The CDR3 coding sequence is TGTGCCAGCAGTCCGTACACCGGGGAGCTGTTTTTT. Translated, it gives CASSPYTGELFF.

The V and J genes are TRBV6-1 and TRBJ1-1; no clear D. Trimming cost V 0 bases and J 5 bases, with 7 bases left between them. The length of the CDR3 is 13 residues. The germline V gene encodes CDR1 MNHNS and CDR2 SASEGT. Written as DNA, the CDR3 is TGTGCCAGCAGTGAAGCGGCGCAGACTGAAGCTTTCTTT. As protein: CASSEAAQTEAFF.

For this clonotype: One base away lies a much larger clone, so this may be a sequencing read error. The chain couples TRBV7-8 to TRBJ2-2; TRBD1 matches 8 bases. Germline V gene lookup returns CDR1 SGHVS and CDR2 FQNEAQ. CDR3 size: 16 residues. CDR3 DNA: TGTGCCAGCAGCTTAAAGGACAGGGTCCTGACCGGGGAGCTGTGTTTT. It encodes CASSLKDRVLTGELCF.

Points on this clonotype: The junction departs from germline at one end; a sequencing error may be responsible. V and J are TRBV12-3 or TRBV12-4 and TRBJ2-5, with 10 bases lining up with TRBD2. The CDR3 runs 16 residues. The CDR3 DNA follows: TGTTCCAGCAGCTCCGGGTCTAGCGGGAGCGGAGAGACCCAGTACTTC. It specifies CSSSSGSSGSGETQYF.

Only a few counts were recorded for this clonotype. The rearrangement joins TRBV6-2 or TRBV6-3 to TRBJ1-5; D is possibly TRBD1 (5 bases). The CDR3 covers 15 residues. V lost 2 bases and J 2 bases, leaving 10 bases between the germline ends. Germline CDR1 and CDR2: MNHEY and SVGEGT. CDR3 DNA sequence: TGTGCCAGCAGTTACCCGGGAGGGGGCAATCAGCCCCAGCATTTT. Translation: CASSYPGGGNQPQHF.

This clonotype was counted many times. J is TRBJ1-1 and V is TRBV20-1, with a possible D match to TRBD1 (5 bases). CDR1 DFQATT and CDR2 SNEGSKA come from the germline V gene (reference sequence). The CDR3 has 16 residues. Trimming pared 3 bases from V and 1 base from J, leaving 18 bases between. CDR3: CSASGDVVSSNTEAFF. The CDR3 nucleotides read TGCAGTGCTAGTGGGGACGTCGTCTCTTCGAACACTGAAGCTTTCTTT.

V is TRBV29-1 and J is TRBJ2-7; D not certain. The CDR3 extends over 12 amino acids. Trimming took off 4 bases at V and 1 base at J, with 8 bases between the two ends. Germline V gives CDR1 SQVTM, CDR2 ANQGSEA. The CDR3 loop reads CSVGYGSYEQYF. The CDR3 DNA is TGCAGCGTTGGTTATGGGTCCTACGAGCAGTACTTC.

V and J are TRBV6-5 and TRBJ1-1; D uncertain. Germline V CDR1 and CDR2: MNHEY, SVGAGI. The CDR3 totals 15 residues. The ends were cut back, 2 bases at V and 4 bases at J, with 14 bases in the middle. The CDR3 nucleotides read TGTGCCAGCAGTTACGATGGGGAAGGGCTCACTGAAGCTTTCTTT. It codes for CASSYDGEGLTEAFF.